This record looks at one TCR beta chain sequence and its context. The antigen is unknown. This entry is derived from a study of identical twins. The study's findings and limits: Recombination models fit unrelated individuals' TCR alpha sharing but underestimated twins'. The authors drew conclusions from cross-sectional statistical analysis rather than following the same donors.

TCRdb independently ran MiXCR on the 5' RACE reads; one entry per CDR3 protein. The table has about 520,000 distinct CDR3 sequences, 22% seen once. The same data also contributed to another study, on T cells expressing NK-cell markers. As that study records: Repertoire data for TCR beta were derived from sorted T cells (CD3+CD56+NKG2C+, CD3+CD56+NKG2C- and CD3+CD56-NKG2C+). Seven of eight sequenced donors tested HCMV-seropositive; one tested seronegative.

This receptor was taken from a woman aged 18-30 years in good health. Sequencing input: CD4+ T cells sorted from blood.

CDR3: CASSPRTSVAGELFF. The CDR3 coding sequence is TGTGCCAGCAGTCCTAGGACTAGCGTGGCCGGGGAGCTGTTTTTT. The rearrangement uses TRBV3-1 and TRBJ2-2, with 9 bases fitting TRBD2. The germline V gene has CDR1 LGHDT and CDR2 YNNKEL (reference sequence). V lost 6 bases, J lost 6 bases, and 8 bases stayed unmatched. The CDR3 is 15 amino acids.